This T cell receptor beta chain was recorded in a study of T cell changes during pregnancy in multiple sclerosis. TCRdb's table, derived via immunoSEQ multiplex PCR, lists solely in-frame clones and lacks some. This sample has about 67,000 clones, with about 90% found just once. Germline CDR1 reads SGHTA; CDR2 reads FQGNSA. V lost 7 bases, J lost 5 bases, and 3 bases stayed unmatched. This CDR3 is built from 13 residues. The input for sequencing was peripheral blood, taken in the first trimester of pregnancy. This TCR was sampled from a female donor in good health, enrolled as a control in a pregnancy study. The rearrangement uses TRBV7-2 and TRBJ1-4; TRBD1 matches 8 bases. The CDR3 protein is CASTRQGNEKLFF. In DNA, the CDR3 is TGTGCCAGCACCCGACAGGGGAATGAAAAACTGTTTTTT. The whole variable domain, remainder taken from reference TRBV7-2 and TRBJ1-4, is GAGVSQSPSNKVTEKGKDVELRCDPISGHTALYWYRQSLGQGLEFLIYFQGNSAPDKSGLPSDRFSAERTGGSVSTLTIQRTQQEDSAVYLCASTRQGNEKLFFGSGTQLSVL.